The 8 T cell receptor beta chains listed next were all sequenced from one sample in a study of cytomegalovirus exposure and HLA in healthy donors. 13 Jbeta primers and 60 Vbeta primers were used for the PCR. Produced via immunoSEQ multiplex PCR; TCRdb's table is partial and in-frame only. The data show 65,000 to 85,000 clones, and the top ten clones hold 2.4%. Source material: PBMCs. These receptors all come from a female donor in good health and CMV-seropositive.

This chain links TRBV6-5 with TRBJ1-4; TRBD1 might be the D (6 bases). CDR1 and CDR2 (germline): MNHEY, SVGAGI. V shed 4 bases and J shed 7 bases, with 13 bases lying between them. This CDR3 has 14 residues. The CDR3: CASSSQGPGEKLFF. CDR3 coding DNA: TGTGCCAGCAGTTCGCAGGGGCCGGGTGAAAAACTGTTTTTT.

The J gene is TRBJ2-5, the V gene TRBV30, with D possibly being TRBD1 (5 bases). V gave up 5 bases and J gave up 0 bases, with 10 bases separating them. CDR1 and CDR2 from the germline V gene are GTSNPN and SVGIG (reference sequence). The CDR3 is made up of 13 amino acids. The DNA of the CDR3 is TGTGCCTGGTTTGGCAGGGACCAAGAGACCCAGTACTTC. Translating it yields CAWFGRDQETQYF.

This chain connects TRBV4-2 to TRBJ2-3; 7 bases align to TRBD2. The CDR3 extends over 16 amino acids. The V gene end was trimmed by 0 bases and the J gene end by 5 bases; junction bases not matched to a gene: 8. CDR1 LGHNA and CDR2 YNFKEQ come from the germline V gene. The CDR3 sequence is CASSQEPDRGGDTQYF. CDR3 nucleotides: TGTGCCAGCAGCCAAGAGCCCGACCGCGGGGGAGATACGCAGTATTTT.

This CDR3 reads CASSQALLGVSYNEQFF. CDR3 coding DNA: TGTGCCAGCAGCCAAGCCCTTCTAGGGGTATCCTACAATGAGCAGTTCTTC. The genes are TRBV4-2 and TRBJ2-1, with D tentatively TRBD1 (5 bases). CDR3 length equals 17 residues. Trimming removed 1 base at V and 1 base at J, with 14 bases between. CDR1 is LGHNA, CDR2 YNFKEQ, per germline.

V is TRBV7-9 and J is TRBJ2-1, with 10 bases identical to TRBD2. V lost 1 base to trimming and J lost 4 bases; unmatched junction nucleotides: 1. The germline gives CDR1 SEHNR, CDR2 FQNEAQ (reference sequence). There are 15 residues in the CDR3. CDR3 residues: CASSLVSGGYNEQFF. The CDR3, as DNA: TGTGCCAGCAGCTTAGTTAGCGGGGGGTACAATGAGCAGTTCTTC.

CDR3 DNA: TGTGCCAGTAGTATAGTAGCCAGGGAGCCCCAGCATTTT. This gives the protein CASSIVAREPQHF. This chain links TRBV19 with TRBJ1-5; TRBD1 is a possible D gene (5 bases). Germline lookup yields CDR1 LNHDA and CDR2 SQIVND (reference sequence). The CDR3 consists of 13 residues. Between the trimmed V and J ends, which lost 1 base and 8 bases, there was a span of 9 bases.

The rearrangement links TRBV5-4 to TRBJ2-2; perhaps TRBD2 as D (5 bases). CDR1 and CDR2 from the germline V gene are SGHNT and YYREEE (reference sequence). This CDR3 spans 14 amino acids. Trimming removed 3 bases from V and 2 bases from J, with 8 bases in between. This chain's CDR3 is CASSYPGNTGELFF. The CDR3 nucleotides are TGTGCCAGCAGCTATCCGGGAAACACCGGGGAGCTGTTTTTT.

This chain joins TRBV20-1 and TRBJ1-5; the D gene is possibly TRBD1 (6 bases). Trimming cost V 5 bases and J 11 bases, with 13 bases left between them. Germline V CDR1 and CDR2: DFQATT, SNEGSKA (reference sequence). The CDR3 runs to 11 residues. The CDR3 DNA reads TGCAGTGCTGTAAAGGGGGGGGCCCAGCATTTT. It yields the protein CSAVKGGAQHF.